These 26 T cell receptor beta chains were all obtained from the same sample, sequenced in a study of T cells in Graves' hyperthyroidism and ophthalmopathy. TCR beta CDR3 regions were amplified from RNA. HTBI primers drove first-round RT-PCR of the TCR CDR3. TCRdb independently ran MiXCR on the multiplex PCR reads; one entry per CDR3 protein. This sample carries about 360,000 distinct CDR3 sequences, roughly 25% of them seen once, and the ten largest clones take more than 60%. Source material: blood. The receptors shown here come from a middle-aged man with Graves' hyperthyroidism.

This clonotype was seen ten or more times. This chain uses TRBV2 with TRBJ1-1, with D hard to call. Germline V gives CDR1 SNHLY, CDR2 FYNNEI. V lost 4 bases to trimming and J lost 3 bases, with 3 bases between them. The CDR3 spans 11 residues. The CDR3 is CASSVDTEAFF. Here the CDR3 DNA reads TGTGCCAGCAGTGTGGACACTGAAGCTTTCTTT.

Ten or more counts support this clonotype. This chain joins TRBV6-1 and TRBJ1-4; 10 positions match TRBD1. CDR1 and CDR2 (germline): MNHNS, SASEGT. The junction had 6 bases not matched to a gene; V was cut back by 8 bases and J by 0 bases. CDR3 length: 16 amino acids. The CDR3 DNA sequence: TGTGCCAGCCAGACAGGGGGCAAAACAACTAATGAAAAACTGTTTTTT. The encoded protein is CASQTGGKTTNEKLFF.

Many counts were recorded for this clonotype. V and J are TRBV27 and TRBJ2-3; no definite D call. The V end was cut by 1 base, the J end by 1 base, with 9 bases between. CDR1 and CDR2 (germline): MNHEY, SMNVEV (reference sequence). The CDR3 length is 15 residues. The CDR3: CASSLFASGTDTQYF. CDR3 DNA sequence: TGTGCCAGCAGTTTATTCGCTTCTGGCACAGATACGCAGTATTTT.

This clonotype was counted ten times or more. The chain couples TRBV5-1 to TRBJ2-7; no definite D call. The CDR3 runs 14 residues. Trimming pared 2 bases from V and 2 bases from J, leaving 11 bases between. The germline CDR1 and CDR2 sequences are SGHRS and YFSETQ. The CDR3 spells CASSLGSLAYEQYF. The CDR3, as DNA: TGCGCCAGCAGCTTAGGGTCGTTAGCCTACGAGCAGTACTTC.

This clonotype was seen ten or more times. J is TRBJ2-5 and V is TRBV27; 8 nucleotides align to TRBD2. V lost 3 bases to trimming and J lost 4 bases; unmatched junction nucleotides: 4. The CDR3 is 14 amino acids. Germline values: CDR1 MNHEY, CDR2 SMNVEV (reference sequence). CDR3 in DNA: TGTGCCAGCAGTTTGAGTCTAGCGGGAGAGACCCAGTACTTC. Protein product: CASSLSLAGETQYF.

This clonotype was counted ten times or more. The gene calls are TRBV3-1 and TRBJ1-4, with unresolved D. The CDR3 runs 10 residues. Trimming pared 6 bases from V and 7 bases from J, leaving 3 bases between. Germline CDR1 is LGHDT and CDR2 is YNNKEL (reference sequence). For the CDR3, the DNA is TGTGCCAGCAGGGGTGAAAAACTGTTTTTT. It codes for CASRGEKLFF.

V and J are TRBV5-1 and TRBJ2-3, with 7 nucleotides matching TRBD1. In germline, CDR1 is SGHRS, CDR2 YFSETQ. J lost 3 bases, V lost 2 bases, and 6 bases had no gene match. The CDR3 length is 15 residues. The CDR3 DNA is TGCGCCAGCAGCTTTCAGGGGGTGGATACAGATACGCAGTATTTT. Translating gives CASSFQGVDTDTQYF.

In its sample, this clonotype was seen a few times. V usage is TRBV24-1 and J usage is TRBJ2-3; 8 positions agree with TRBD1. Germline V gene lookup returns CDR1 KGHDR and CDR2 SFDVKD. J gave up 5 bases and V 7 bases, and 7 bases lay outside the gene matches. This CDR3 spans 14 amino acids. This CDR3 is CATRSAGGEDTQYF. CDR3 in DNA: TGTGCCACCAGGTCGGCAGGGGGCGAAGATACGCAGTATTTT.

Only one count was recorded for this clonotype. This chain uses TRBV6-1 with TRBJ2-2; 9 bases are a match to TRBD1. CDR1 and CDR2 (germline): MNHNS, SASEGT. The CDR3 runs 14 residues. With 6 bases clipped from V and 7 bases from J, the junction kept 6 bases outside the gene matches. CDR3 residues: CASRQTGGFGELFF. The CDR3 nucleotides are TGTGCCAGCAGACAGACAGGGGGTTTCGGGGAGCTGTTTTTT.

There are a few counts of this clonotype. The chain recombines TRBV7-2 with TRBJ2-7; TRBD1 is a possible D gene (5 bases). Per germline, CDR1 SGHTA and CDR2 FQGNSA. The CDR3 spans 12 residues. V lost 6 bases to trimming and J lost 4 bases, with 10 bases between them. CDR3 in amino acids: CASRNDRYEQYF. CDR3 sequence (DNA): TGTGCCAGCAGAAACGACAGATACGAGCAGTACTTC.

J is TRBJ2-1 and V is TRBV7-3; 8 bases align to TRBD1. Trimming took 4 bases from V and 0 from J; bases not matched to a gene: 5. This CDR3 region has 16 residues. The germline CDR1 and CDR2 sequences are SGHTA and FQGTGA. CDR3 amino acids: CASSSQGASSYNEQFF. For the CDR3, the DNA is TGTGCCAGCAGCTCTCAGGGGGCGAGCTCCTACAATGAGCAGTTCTTC.

The chain uses TRBV4-2 and TRBJ2-7, with 7 bases matching TRBD2. Germline CDR1 is LGHNA and CDR2 is YNFKEQ. This CDR3 is built from 15 residues. Trimming took 0 bases from V and 3 from J; bases not matched to a gene: 5. The CDR3 DNA sequence: TGTGCCAGCAGCCAAGATGCGGGAGTCAACTACGAGCAGTACTTC. It specifies CASSQDAGVNYEQYF.

V gene TRBV7-2 combines with J gene TRBJ2-1; perhaps D is TRBD1 or TRBD2 (5 bases each). Trimming stripped 4 bases from V and 15 bases from J, with 19 bases between. The CDR3 length is 13 residues. Germline V lookup: CDR1 SGHTA, CDR2 FQGNSA. This CDR3 reads CASSSSETAGGFF. DNA of the CDR3: TGTGCCAGCAGCTCGTCAGAGACAGCCGGAGGGTTCTTC.

V is TRBV29-1 and J is TRBJ2-5, with 9 bases fitting TRBD1. Germline V gives CDR1 SQVTM, CDR2 ANQGSEA. The CDR3 covers 14 residues. J was trimmed by 4 bases and V by 7 bases; bases with no gene match: 10. CDR3 sequence reads: CSGIQGAGGETQYF. As DNA, the CDR3 is TGCAGCGGGATACAGGGGGCCGGAGGAGAGACCCAGTACTTC.

The CDR3 loop reads CASSPGQQLNEKLFF. Written as DNA, the CDR3 is TGTGCCAGCTCACCCGGACAGCAACTTAATGAAAAACTGTTTTTT. The rearrangement uses TRBV18 and TRBJ1-4, with D maybe TRBD1 (6 bases). The germline V gene encodes CDR1 KGHSH and CDR2 LQKENI. This CDR3 spans 15 amino acids. Trimming removed 3 bases from V and 4 bases from J, with 12 bases in between.

The genes are TRBV4-1 and TRBJ2-5, with TRBD1 matching 7 bases. The germline CDR1 and CDR2 sequences are MGHRA and YSYEKL. CDR3 size: 14 residues. Unmatched junction bases numbered 5, after V lost 5 bases and J lost 2 bases. The CDR3 here is CASSVPGQQETQYF. DNA of the CDR3: TGCGCCAGCAGCGTCCCGGGACAGCAAGAGACCCAGTACTTC.

This clonotype was detected only a few times. The chain combines TRBV7-3 with TRBJ2-3, with a weak D call TRBD2 (7 bases). CDR1 is SGHTA, CDR2 FQGTGA, per germline. Trimming left V 2 bases short and J 5 bases short, with 17 bases between. The CDR3 is 16 residues long. Here the CDR3 reads CASSLYGGGREDTQYF. CDR3 DNA: TGTGCCAGCAGCTTATATGGGGGGGGCAGGGAAGATACGCAGTATTTT.

This clonotype was detected many times. The chain links TRBV6-1 to TRBJ2-3; TRBD2 agrees at 9 bases. CDR3 length: 15 amino acids. Germline values: CDR1 MNHNS, CDR2 SASEGT. J gave up 5 bases and V 1 base, and 4 bases lay outside the gene matches. DNA for the CDR3: TGTGCCAGCAGTGAAGAGGCGGGAGGGGGAGATACGCAGTATTTT. It specifies CASSEEAGGGDTQYF.

This clonotype occurred a few times. The chain uses TRBV20-1 and TRBJ1-1, with TRBD1 matching 8 bases. The germline V gene encodes CDR1 DFQATT and CDR2 SNEGSKA (reference sequence). This CDR3 region has 15 residues. The J segment lost 11 bases and the V segment lost 0 bases, leaving 14 bases of the junction unmatched. DNA for the CDR3: TGCAGTGCTAGAGATCTAGGGGACAGGACTGAGGGGGCTTTCTTT. This codes for CSARDLGDRTEGAFF.

This clonotype was found many times. The chain carries TRBV11-3 and TRBJ1-1; 7 bases fit TRBD1. Losses at the gene ends were 4 bases for V and 3 bases for J; bases not matched to a gene: 5. CDR3 length: 14 amino acids. The germline V gene encodes CDR1 SGHNT and CDR2 YENEEA. The CDR3 sequence is CASSYQGDDTEAFF. CDR3 in DNA: TGTGCCAGCAGCTATCAGGGGGACGACACTGAAGCTTTCTTT.

The chain has TRBV5-5 and TRBJ2-3, with D hard to call. With 5 bases removed from V and 4 bases from J, the gap between germline ends came to 14 bases. This CDR3 comprises 14 residues. Germline loops: CDR1 SGHKS, CDR2 YYEKEE (reference sequence). CDR3 bases: TGTGCCAGCAGTTACTCAGGTCAGGCAGATACGCAGTATTTT. This translates into CASSYSGQADTQYF.

This clonotype was picked up a small number of times. This chain uses TRBV20-1 with TRBJ2-5; TRBD1 aligns across 8 bases. Germline V gene lookup returns CDR1 DFQATT and CDR2 SNEGSKA (reference sequence). With 3 bases clipped from V and 3 bases from J, the junction kept 12 bases outside the gene matches. This CDR3 has 16 amino acids. The chain's CDR3 is CSASAGGAIGEETQYF. The DNA for the CDR3 is TGCAGTGCTAGCGCAGGGGGCGCGATAGGAGAAGAGACCCAGTACTTC.

This clonotype has just a few counts. CDR3 sequence reads: CSVVTSGRRNTGELFF. For the CDR3, the DNA is TGCAGCGTCGTGACTAGCGGGAGAAGGAACACCGGGGAGCTGTTTTTT. This sequence joins TRBV29-1 and TRBJ2-2; 12 nucleotides match TRBD2. Germline loops: CDR1 SQVTM, CDR2 ANQGSEA. V gave up 6 bases and J gave up 1 base; unmatched junction bases: 6. The CDR3 sequence is 16 residues long.

This clonotype was observed a few times. This chain connects TRBV28 to TRBJ2-1; 10 positions match TRBD2. V gave up 2 bases and J gave up 8 bases; unmatched junction bases: 9. Germline CDR1 MDHEN, CDR2 SYDVKM. There are 16 residues in the CDR3. CDR3 nucleotides: TGTGCCAGCAGTTTAATAGGGCCTAGCGGGAGTTATGAGCAGTTCTTC. Amino acids: CASSLIGPSGSYEQFF. The full variable domain, rest sourced from reference TRBV28 and TRBJ2-1, is DVKVTQSSRYLVKRTGEKVFLECVQDMDHENMFWYRQDPGLGLRLIYFSYDVKMKEKGDIPEGYSVSREKKERFSLILESASTNQTSMYLCASSLIGPSGSYEQFFGPGTRLTVL.

The J gene is TRBJ1-2, the V gene TRBV5-1, with D possibly TRBD1 on 6 matching bases. The CDR3 length is 13 residues. Germline V gene data show CDR1 as SGHRS and CDR2 as YFSETQ. Trimming stripped 4 bases from V and 5 bases from J, with 12 bases between. CDR3 amino acids: CASSRGARYGYTF. The CDR3 DNA is TGCGCCAGCAGCAGGGGGGCTCGTTATGGCTACACCTTC.

V usage is TRBV12-3 or TRBV12-4 and J usage is TRBJ1-5; D may be TRBD1 (5 bases). This CDR3 region has 14 residues. The V gene lost 3 bases and the J gene lost 1 base, with 7 bases spanning the gap. Written as DNA, the CDR3 is TGTGCCAGCAGTTTCGGGGGGAGCAATCAGCCCCAGCATTTT. Its protein product is CASSFGGSNQPQHF.